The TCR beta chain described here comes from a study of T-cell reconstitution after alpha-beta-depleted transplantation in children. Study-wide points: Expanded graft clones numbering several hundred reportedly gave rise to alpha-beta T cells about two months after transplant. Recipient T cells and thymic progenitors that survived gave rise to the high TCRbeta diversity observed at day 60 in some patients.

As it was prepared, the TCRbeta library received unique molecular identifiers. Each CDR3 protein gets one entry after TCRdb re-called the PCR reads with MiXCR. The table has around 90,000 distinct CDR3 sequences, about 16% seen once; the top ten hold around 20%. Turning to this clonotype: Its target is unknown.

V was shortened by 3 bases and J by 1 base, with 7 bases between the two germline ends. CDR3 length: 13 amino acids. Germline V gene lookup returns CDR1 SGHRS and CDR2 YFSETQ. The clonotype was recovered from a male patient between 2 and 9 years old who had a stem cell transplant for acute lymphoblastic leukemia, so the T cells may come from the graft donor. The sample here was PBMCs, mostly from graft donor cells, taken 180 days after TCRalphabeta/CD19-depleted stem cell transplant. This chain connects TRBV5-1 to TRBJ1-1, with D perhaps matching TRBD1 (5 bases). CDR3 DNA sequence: TGCGCCAGCAGCTGGGACTGGAACACTGAAGCTTTCTTT. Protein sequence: CASSWDWNTEAFF.